This T cell receptor beta chain appears in the sequencing data of a study of OX40 agonist ivuxolimab in advanced cancers. General observations from the study: CD4+ and CD8+ T cells in blood underwent clonal expansion by week 6 at 0.1 to 3.0 mg/kg. Expanded clones belonging to CD8+ T cells outnumbered, on average, those of CD4+.

Produced via immunoSEQ multiplex PCR; TCRdb's table is partial and in-frame only. The table shows about 73,000 clones, with around nine tenths occurring only once. Worth noting for this clone: Its target is unknown.

V lost 3 bases, J lost 6 bases, and 12 bases lay in between. Germline V gene lookup returns CDR1 MNHEY and CDR2 SMNVEV (reference sequence). CDR3 size: 14 residues. The source was CD4+ or CD8+ T cells sorted from blood, collected in a trial of the OX40 agonist ivuxolimab. The clonotype was recovered from an adult with an advanced solid tumor such as melanoma, head and neck, liver or kidney cancer. The V and J genes are TRBV27 and TRBJ1-5; a weak D match, TRBD1 (5 bases). The CDR3 DNA is TGTGCCAGCAGTTTGTTAGGGGTGGGTCAGCCCCAGCATTTT. Translation gives CASSLLGVGQPQHF.